The entry that follows covers one T cell receptor (beta chain) sequence. These data originate in a study of neurological immune-mediated disorders. The V end was cut by 3 bases, the J end by 7 bases, with 16 bases between. Germline V lookup: CDR1 MGHDK, CDR2 SYGVNS. The CDR3 extends over 14 amino acids. TCRdb re-called the 5' RACE reads with MiXCR, one entry per CDR3 protein. This sample has tens of thousands of distinct CDR3 sequences, with 2.5% to 3% found just once. The clonotype was recovered from a woman aged 25-40 years with multiple sclerosis. The V and J genes are TRBV25-1 and TRBJ2-7; D possibly matches TRBD1 or TRBD2 (5 bases each). The sequencing sample was made of PBMCs. The DNA for the CDR3 is TGTGCCAGCAGTGACAGGTTGGGGGTCAAAGAGCAGTACTTC. Protein: CASSDRLGVKEQYF.